The present T cell receptor beta chain was sequenced within a study of OX40 agonist ivuxolimab in advanced cancers. At the level of the study: Administration of intravenous ivuxolimab to patients occurred every 2 weeks at 0.01 to 10 mg/kg. Those treated in dose escalation had hepatocellular carcinoma, melanoma, renal cell cancer or head and neck cancer. Partial responses were seen in three patients, one with hepatocellular carcinoma and two with cutaneous melanoma.

The method was immunoSEQ multiplex PCR; TCRdb's version includes in-frame clones alone and lacks a portion of them. The table lists tens of thousands of clones, roughly 90% of them singletons, with roughly a tenth in the top ten. Trimming took off 8 bases at V and 8 bases at J, with 16 bases between the two ends. CDR1 is MNHEY, CDR2 SMNVEV, per germline (reference sequence). The CDR3 totals 13 residues. The sequence was collected from an adult with an advanced solid tumor such as melanoma, head and neck, liver or kidney cancer. The sequenced sample was CD4+ or CD8+ T cells sorted from blood, obtained in a trial of the OX40 agonist ivuxolimab. The gene calls are TRBV27 and TRBJ2-1; tentative D call: TRBD2 (7 bases). CDR3 coding DNA: TGTGCCAGCGTGGGGGGGGCCTGGGATGAGCAGTTCTTC. Amino acid sequence: CASVGGAWDEQFF.